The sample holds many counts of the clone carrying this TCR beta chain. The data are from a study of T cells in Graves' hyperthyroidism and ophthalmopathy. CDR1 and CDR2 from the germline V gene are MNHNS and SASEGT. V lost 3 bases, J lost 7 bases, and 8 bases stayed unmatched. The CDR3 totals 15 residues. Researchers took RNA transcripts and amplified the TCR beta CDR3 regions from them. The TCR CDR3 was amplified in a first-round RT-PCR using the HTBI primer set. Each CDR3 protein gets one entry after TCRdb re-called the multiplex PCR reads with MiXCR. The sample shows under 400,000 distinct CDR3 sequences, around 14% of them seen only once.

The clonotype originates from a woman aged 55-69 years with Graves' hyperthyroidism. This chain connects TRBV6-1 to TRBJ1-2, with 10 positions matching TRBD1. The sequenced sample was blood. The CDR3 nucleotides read TGTGCCAGCAGTGATCCGGGGACAGGGGTACTTGGCTACACCTTC. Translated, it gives CASSDPGTGVLGYTF.